Below, 30 T cell receptor beta chains from the same sample are listed, as sequenced in a study of cytomegalovirus exposure and HLA in healthy donors. With 60 Vbeta and 13 Jbeta primers, the PCR was carried out. Produced via immunoSEQ multiplex PCR; TCRdb's table is partial and in-frame only. The sample records about 110,000 clones, 75% being singletons. The sequenced sample was PBMCs. All receptors derive from a man in his forties in good health and CMV-seronegative.

V is TRBV5-6 and J is TRBJ2-1; weak D call: TRBD1 (6 bases). The V end lost 2 bases, the J end lost 11 bases, and 14 bases lay between the germline ends. This CDR3 is 13 amino acids long. Germline CDR1 reads SGHDT; CDR2 reads YYEEEE. The CDR3 bases are TGTGCCAGCAGCTTACCCTACAGGGCCCAGCAGTTCTTC. This gives the protein CASSLPYRAQQFF. Drawing the rest from reference TRBV5-6 and TRBJ2-1, the complete variable domain is DAGVTQSPTHLIKTRGQQVTLRCSPKSGHDTVSWYQQALGQGPQFIFQYYEEEERQRGNFPDRFSGHQFPNYSSELNVNALLLGDSALYLCASSLPYRAQQFFGPGTRLTVL.

In this sample, this clone turned up a few times. The chain uses TRBV25-1 and TRBJ2-7; TRBD2 matches 13 bases. The CDR3 has 17 amino acids. Trimming removed 1 base from V and 0 bases from J; junction bases left unmatched: 3. The V gene's germline CDR1 is MGHDK and CDR2 SYGVNS. This chain's CDR3 is CASSELGLAGTSYEQYF. The CDR3 DNA is TGTGCCAGCAGTGAATTGGGACTAGCGGGGACCTCCTACGAGCAGTACTTC.

V and J are TRBV7-2 and TRBJ1-4; TRBD1 is a possible D gene (6 bases). CDR1 is SGHTA, CDR2 FQGNSA, per germline. V was pared by 6 bases and J by 8 bases, with 13 bases between. The CDR3 sequence is 13 residues long. CDR3 coding DNA: TGTGCCAGCAGGGACAGCGAGCGGGAAAAACTGTTTTTT. This sequence encodes CASRDSEREKLFF.

The chain uses TRBV2 and TRBJ2-5; 11 bases are a match to TRBD1. The V and J ends lost 8 bases and 0 bases, in that order; junction bases with no gene match: 2. Germline loops: CDR1 SNHLY, CDR2 FYNNEI. The CDR3 runs 14 residues. The CDR3 region has the DNA TGTGCCAGCCGGGACAGGGGGTACCAAGAGACCCAGTACTTC. Amino acids: CASRDRGYQETQYF.

There are a few counts of this clone. The chain links TRBV7-2 to TRBJ1-6; TRBD1 matches 7 bases. The CDR3 length is 14 residues. Unmatched junction bases numbered 5, after V lost 5 bases and J lost 7 bases. Germline V gene lookup returns CDR1 SGHTA and CDR2 FQGNSA. CDR3 amino acids: CASSPGQPNSPLHF. The CDR3 region has the DNA TGTGCCAGCAGCCCGGGACAGCCGAATTCACCCCTCCACTTT. Looking up the rest from reference TRBV7-2 and TRBJ1-6 gives the full variable domain: GAGVSQSPSNKVTEKGKDVELRCDPISGHTALYWYRQSLGQGLEFLIYFQGNSAPDKSGLPSDRFSAERTGGSVSTLTIQRTQQEDSAVYLCASSPGQPNSPLHFGNGTRLTVT.

V usage is TRBV10-3 and J usage is TRBJ1-1; perhaps TRBD1 as D (5 bases). The germline gives CDR1 ENHRY, CDR2 SYGVKD. The CDR3 is 13 amino acids. V lost 2 bases, J lost 5 bases, and 9 bases lay in between. The CDR3 is CAISEQGGTEAFF. In DNA, the CDR3 is TGTGCCATCAGTGAGCAGGGAGGGACTGAAGCTTTCTTT.

V usage is TRBV18 and J usage is TRBJ1-4; TRBD1 matches 7 bases. The CDR3 length is 13 residues. V trimming: 4 bases; J trimming: 7 bases; junction bases outside the gene matches: 3. The germline V gene encodes CDR1 KGHSH and CDR2 LQKENI. CDR3 bases: TGTGCCAGCTCACTCGGACAGGCTGAAAAACTGTTTTTT. Protein sequence: CASSLGQAEKLFF.

V is TRBV4-1 and J is TRBJ1-2; D is undetermined. V was clipped by 0 bases and J by 5 bases, with 13 bases between them. This CDR3 has 15 residues. Germline V gene data show CDR1 as MGHRA and CDR2 as YSYEKL. The CDR3 loop reads CASSQEVAGGYGYTF. The CDR3 bases are TGCGCCAGCAGCCAAGAGGTAGCGGGTGGGTATGGCTACACCTTC.

The chain uses TRBV27 and TRBJ1-1; 7 nucleotides align to TRBD1. CDR3 length: 14 amino acids. The ends lost 5 bases at V and 5 bases at J; junction bases unmatched: 8. The V gene's germline CDR1 is MNHEY and CDR2 SMNVEV (reference sequence). The CDR3 is CASSIYRGGTEAFF. The CDR3 DNA follows: TGTGCCAGCAGTATTTACAGGGGCGGGACTGAAGCTTTCTTT.

The rearrangement uses TRBV16 and TRBJ2-7; a possible D gene is TRBD2 (5 bases). Trimming cost V 1 base and J 4 bases, with 11 bases left between them. Germline values: CDR1 KGHSY, CDR2 FQNENV. The CDR3 loop spans 14 amino acids. This chain's CDR3 is CASSQFGEQYEQYF. Written as DNA, the CDR3 is TGTGCCAGCAGCCAATTCGGGGAACAGTACGAGCAGTACTTC.

The J gene is TRBJ2-1, the V gene TRBV27, with 10 bases fitting TRBD1. The germline CDR1 and CDR2 sequences are MNHEY and SMNVEV (reference sequence). J gave up 4 bases and V 3 bases, and 6 bases lay outside the gene matches. CDR3 length: 16 residues. CDR3 protein: CASSFDRGPQYNEQFF. As DNA, the CDR3 is TGTGCCAGCAGTTTCGACAGGGGGCCCCAATACAATGAGCAGTTCTTC.

This clone was counted a few times. This sequence joins TRBV4-1 and TRBJ1-2; D might be TRBD1 (6 bases). The germline V gene has CDR1 MGHRA and CDR2 YSYEKL. Trimming removed 0 bases from V and 0 bases from J, with 17 bases in between. The length of the CDR3 is 18 residues. The CDR3 here is CASSQDQRGTLSNYGYTF. Here the CDR3 DNA reads TGCGCCAGCAGCCAAGATCAAAGGGGGACACTTTCTAACTATGGCTACACCTTC.

This clone was picked up a small number of times. This chain uses TRBV12-5 with TRBJ2-1, with TRBD2 matching 14 bases. The CDR3 runs to 20 residues. Trimming took 2 bases from V and 0 from J; bases not matched to a gene: 9. Germline V gene data show CDR1 as LGHNT and CDR2 as FRNRAP. CDR3: CASGLLWTSGGYNSYNEQFF. DNA for the CDR3: TGTGCTAGTGGTTTGTTATGGACTAGCGGGGGGTACAACTCCTACAATGAGCAGTTCTTC.

This clone showed up just a few times. The gene calls are TRBV19 and TRBJ2-3, with D possibly matching TRBD1 (6 bases). The V gene lost 7 bases and the J gene lost 6 bases, with 20 bases spanning the gap. This CDR3 is 15 amino acids long. Germline assignment: CDR1 LNHDA and CDR2 SQIVND (reference sequence). Here the CDR3 DNA reads TGTGCCAGTAACAGTTATCGGGCAGGGGAGGATACGCAGTATTTT. Translating gives CASNSYRAGEDTQYF.

This clone was observed once. The sample has other DNA sequences that encode this CDR3 too. The rearrangement uses TRBV4-2 and TRBJ2-5; 9 bases map to TRBD2. The CDR3 has 15 amino acids. Germline values: CDR1 LGHNA, CDR2 YNFKEQ. With V trimmed by 5 bases and J by 1 base, 5 bases remained unmatched. This CDR3 is CASSGARGGQETQYF. The CDR3 nucleotides read TGTGCCAGCAGCGGCGCGCGGGGGGGCCAAGAGACCCAGTACTTC.

The chain has TRBV5-1 and TRBJ1-6, with 9 positions matching TRBD1. The germline V gene encodes CDR1 SGHRS and CDR2 YFSETQ. This CDR3 has 16 amino acids. Trimming at V came to 4 bases and at J to 9 bases, leaving 11 bases not matched to a gene. The CDR3 sequence is CASSTTGQGDSSPLHF. In DNA form, the CDR3 reads TGCGCCAGCAGCACAACGGGACAGGGTGACAGTTCACCCCTCCACTTT.

This clone showed up just a few times. V usage is TRBV21-1 and J usage is TRBJ1-2; TRBD1, the table's D call, lacks a check against the DNA. TRBV21-1 is a pseudogene locus. This CDR3 comprises 16 residues. In DNA form, the CDR3 reads TGTGCCAGCAGCAAGGTCCTCGGACAGCCTCACTATGGCTACACCTTC. Translating gives CASSKVLGQPHYGYTF.

The genes are TRBV2 and TRBJ1-5, with D perhaps matching TRBD1 (6 bases). V was cut by 5 bases and J by 0 bases, with 11 bases left in between. CDR3 length: 15 amino acids. Germline-derived CDR1 and CDR2 are SNHLY and FYNNEI. The CDR3 DNA reads TGTGCCAGCAGTCGGACAGCTATTAGCAATCAGCCCCAGCATTTT. This encodes CASSRTAISNQPQHF.

The gene calls are TRBV7-9 and TRBJ1-1, with a tentative D call TRBD1 (5 bases). From germline, CDR1 is SEHNR and CDR2 FQNEAQ (reference sequence). V shed 1 base and J shed 1 base, with 7 bases lying between them. CDR3 length equals 14 residues. CDR3 in DNA: TGTGCCAGCAGCTTAGGACAGTGGAACACTGAAGCTTTCTTT. Amino acids: CASSLGQWNTEAFF.

The rearrangement links TRBV19 to TRBJ1-4; tentatively, D is TRBD1 (5 bases). Germline CDR1 and CDR2: LNHDA and SQIVND (reference sequence). The CDR3 runs 15 residues. The V end lost 4 bases, the J end lost 3 bases, and 12 bases lay between the germline ends. CDR3 loop: CASSTLPGANEKLFF. The CDR3 coding sequence is TGTGCCAGTAGTACCCTTCCGGGGGCTAATGAAAAACTGTTTTTT. The full variable domain, with the rest looked up from reference TRBV19 and TRBJ1-4, is DGGITQSPKYLFRKEGQNVTLSCEQNLNHDAMYWYRQDPGQGLRLIYYSQIVNDFQKGDIAEGYSVSREKKESFPLTVTSAQKNPTAFYLCASSTLPGANEKLFFGSGTQLSVL.

The J gene is TRBJ2-1, the V gene TRBV19; 9 bases map to TRBD1. The CDR3 runs 14 residues. V was pared by 5 bases and J by 9 bases, with 8 bases of the junction left unmatched. Germline loops: CDR1 LNHDA, CDR2 SQIVND (reference sequence). CDR3 sequence (DNA): TGTGCCAGTAGTTCGGGACAGGGCGGGGGTGAGCAGTTCTTC. This encodes CASSSGQGGGEQFF.

The V gene is TRBV5-1, the J gene TRBJ2-1; 10 bases line up with TRBD1. V shed 4 bases and J 2 bases; nucleotides not matched to a gene: 3. The length of the CDR3 is 15 residues. CDR1 is SGHRS and CDR2 is YFSETQ in the germline V gene. Here the CDR3 DNA reads TGCGCCAGCAGCACCGGACAGGGGGCCTACAATGAGCAGTTCTTC. Protein product: CASSTGQGAYNEQFF.

V usage is TRBV21-1 and J usage is TRBJ2-7; the table's D call of TRBD2 was not tested on the DNA. TRBV21-1 is reported as a pseudogene. CDR3 length equals 13 residues. The CDR3 DNA is TGTGCCAGCAGCAATCGGAGAACGGACGAGCAGTACTTC. Its translation: CASSNRRTDEQYF.

The V and J genes are TRBV20-1 and TRBJ1-2, with D unresolved. This CDR3 comprises 11 residues. Germline CDR1 DFQATT, CDR2 SNEGSKA (reference sequence). V lost 0 bases and J 4 bases, leaving 3 bases between the germline ends. The CDR3 here is CSARDGYGYTF. The CDR3 DNA is TGCAGTGCTAGAGACGGCTATGGCTACACCTTC.

Turning to this clone: The same CDR3 arises from other DNA sequences in this sample as well. V is TRBV2 and J is TRBJ2-3; 7 nucleotides match TRBD1. This CDR3 contains 14 residues. Germline V gene sequence: CDR1 SNHLY, CDR2 FYNNEI. The J segment lost 2 bases and the V segment lost 4 bases, leaving 3 bases of the junction unmatched. This CDR3 is CASSVRGTTDTQYF. The CDR3 DNA is TGTGCCAGCAGTGTCAGGGGGACCACAGATACGCAGTATTTT.

V usage is TRBV6-1 and J usage is TRBJ2-7, with D possibly matching TRBD1 (6 bases). The CDR3 is 14 amino acids. V gave up 5 bases and J gave up 2 bases, with 13 bases separating them. Looked up from germline, CDR1 is MNHNS and CDR2 is SASEGT. The CDR3, as DNA: TGTGCCAGCAGTAAAACCAGGGGTACCTACGAGCAGTACTTC. As protein: CASSKTRGTYEQYF.

The chain has TRBV11-2 and TRBJ2-7, with a tentative D call TRBD2 (6 bases). V was clipped by 5 bases and J by 1 base, with 15 bases between them. The CDR3 length is 15 residues. Germline-derived CDR1 and CDR2 are SGHAT and FQNNGV. CDR3 sequence (DNA): TGTGCCAGCAGCCTAGCCCGGGGGTTATCCTACGAGCAGTACTTC. Translating gives CASSLARGLSYEQYF.

This clone has more than one count but fewer than ten. The V gene is TRBV6-5, the J gene TRBJ2-7, with 10 positions matching TRBD1. The CDR3 is made up of 14 amino acids. Germline-derived CDR1 and CDR2 are MNHEY and SVGAGI. Trimming removed 5 bases from V and 4 bases from J; junction bases left unmatched: 5. CDR3 sequence: CASSLDRGRYEQYF. Here the CDR3 DNA reads TGTGCCAGCAGTCTAGACAGGGGGCGTTACGAGCAGTACTTC.

The CDR3 loop reads CASSIHREPNTEAFF. The CDR3 nucleotides read TGTGCCAGCAGCATTCATAGGGAGCCAAACACTGAAGCTTTCTTT. The J gene is TRBJ1-1, the V gene TRBV21-1. TRBV21-1 is a recognized pseudogene. CDR3 length: 15 residues.

V is TRBV2 and J is TRBJ2-7; D is undetermined. The CDR3 spans 14 residues. Per germline, CDR1 SNHLY and CDR2 FYNNEI. The V end was cut by 3 bases, the J end by 3 bases, with 12 bases between. The CDR3 protein is CASSESYRSYEQYF. The CDR3 coding sequence is TGTGCCAGCAGTGAGTCGTACAGAAGCTACGAGCAGTACTTC.